This T cell receptor beta chain was profiled in a study of blood T cell repertoires in COVID-19. V trimming: 8 bases; J trimming: 3 bases; junction bases outside the gene matches: 4. The CDR3 covers 13 residues. Germline-derived CDR1 and CDR2 are SNHLY and FYNNEI. Repertoires were generated with immunoSEQ multiplex PCR, while TCRdb's copy carries only in-frame clones and drops some. Here the sample spans just under 85,000 clones, around nine tenths being singletons. What was sequenced was peripheral blood. This TCR was sampled from an elderly man with active or convalescent COVID-19. V usage is TRBV2 and J usage is TRBJ1-3; 7 bases line up with TRBD1. DNA of the CDR3: TGTGCCAGCGACAGGGAAGGTGGAAACACCATATATTTT. As protein: CASDREGGNTIYF.